The 20 T cell receptor beta chains listed next were all sequenced from one sample in a study of blood T cell repertoires in COVID-19. Using immunoSEQ multiplex PCR, the repertoire was profiled, and TCRdb retains in-frame clones only, with some absent. The sample yields approximately 200,000 clones, 75% to 85% seen once. Sequenced sample: PBMCs or T cells enriched from blood (not recorded which). The receptors here all came from a man in his forties who had recovered from COVID-19.

V and J are TRBV6-2 or TRBV6-3 and TRBJ1-1; D might be TRBD1 (5 bases). This CDR3 is 19 amino acids long. From germline, CDR1 is MNHEY and CDR2 SVGEGT. The V end lost 5 bases, the J end lost 3 bases, and 28 bases lay between the germline ends. In DNA, the CDR3 is TGTGCCAGCAGTCCCACCCACGCCCTGGAGACAGCTTTCGACACTGAAGCTTTCTTT. It encodes CASSPTHALETAFDTEAFF.

This clone has only one observation. The chain carries TRBV11-2 and TRBJ2-7, with D possibly TRBD2 on 5 matching bases. CDR1 SGHAT and CDR2 FQNNGV come from the germline V gene. The V and J ends lost 0 bases and 7 bases respectively, with 13 bases between them. The CDR3 sequence is 14 residues long. Here the CDR3 reads CASSLDHGIGEQYV. As DNA, the CDR3 is TGTGCCAGCAGCTTAGACCACGGGATCGGGGAGCAGTACGTC.

The chain couples TRBV7-2 to TRBJ2-1; TRBD1 is a possible D gene (5 bases). The ends were cut back, 1 base at V and 1 base at J, with 8 bases in the middle. Germline loops: CDR1 SGHTA, CDR2 FQGNSA. The CDR3 is 15 residues long. CDR3 region: CASSLVKGSYNEQFF. In nucleotides, the CDR3 is TGTGCCAGCAGCTTAGTCAAGGGGTCCTACAATGAGCAGTTCTTC.

The chain couples TRBV10-3 to TRBJ2-1, with D possibly matching TRBD1 (5 bases). This CDR3 region has 16 residues. V was trimmed by 3 bases and J by 1 base, leaving 13 bases between them. Germline V gene lookup returns CDR1 ENHRY and CDR2 SYGVKD. DNA for the CDR3: TGTGCCATCAGTGATAGGGGCGGAAGTTCCTACAATGAGCAGTTCTTC. Its protein is CAISDRGGSSYNEQFF.

The chain couples TRBV9 to TRBJ2-5; D is possibly TRBD1 (6 bases). CDR1 and CDR2 (germline): SGDLS, YYNGEE. V was trimmed by 3 bases and J by 7 bases, leaving 16 bases between them. This CDR3 spans 14 amino acids. CDR3 residues: CASSDRAGHPTQYF. The CDR3 nucleotides are TGTGCCAGCAGCGACAGGGCAGGTCACCCGACCCAGTACTTC.

In its sample, this clone was seen many times. Here the CDR3 reads CASSRDRGLGNTIYF. The CDR3 nucleotides read TGTGCCAGCAGCCGGGACAGGGGGTTAGGAAACACCATATATTTT. V usage is TRBV7-8 and J usage is TRBJ1-3; 11 nucleotides align to TRBD1. CDR3 length equals 15 residues. After removal of 5 bases from V and 4 bases from J, the junction contained 4 bases not matched to a gene. CDR1 SGHVS and CDR2 FQNEAQ come from the germline V gene.

This chain joins TRBV7-2 and TRBJ1-1, with a tentative D call TRBD1 (5 bases). Trimming took off 5 bases at V and 3 bases at J, with 10 bases between the two ends. CDR1 SGHTA and CDR2 FQGNSA come from the germline V gene. CDR3 length: 13 residues. The CDR3 region is CASSLRQYTEAFF. The DNA for the CDR3 is TGTGCCAGCAGCCTCCGACAGTACACTGAAGCTTTCTTT.

This clone was seen a single time. In DNA, the CDR3 is TGTGCCAGCAGCTCCACCCTAGCGGATCACACAGATACGCAGTATTTT. Its protein product is CASSSTLADHTDTQYF. The chain is built from TRBV7-9 and TRBJ2-3; 7 bases map to TRBD2. Looked up from germline, CDR1 is SEHNR and CDR2 is FQNEAQ (reference sequence). The CDR3 totals 16 residues. Germline trimming cut 4 bases from V and 2 bases from J; bases unmatched to any gene: 9.

V usage is TRBV2 and J usage is TRBJ1-1; D unresolved. With 6 bases removed from V and 0 bases from J, the gap between germline ends came to 11 bases. Germline V gene data show CDR1 as SNHLY and CDR2 as FYNNEI. The CDR3 totals 14 residues. CDR3 in amino acids: CASRAGSMNTEAFF. CDR3 bases: TGTGCCAGCAGGGCCGGGTCCATGAACACTGAAGCTTTCTTT.

This clone was observed once. The chain combines TRBV28 with TRBJ1-5; 8 nucleotides agree with TRBD1. The CDR3 loop spans 18 amino acids. The V segment lost 1 base and the J segment 3 bases; nucleotides outside the gene matches: 11. The germline CDR1 and CDR2 sequences are MDHEN and SYDVKM. The CDR3 loop reads CASSLSGGVRGINQPQHF. Here the CDR3 DNA reads TGTGCCAGCAGTTTATCAGGGGGCGTCAGGGGGATCAATCAGCCCCAGCATTTT.

The chain recombines TRBV28 with TRBJ1-1; tentative D call: TRBD1 (6 bases). The germline V gene encodes CDR1 MDHEN and CDR2 SYDVKM. The CDR3 runs to 13 residues. Trimming cost V 2 bases and J 7 bases, with 11 bases left between them. The CDR3 region is CASSLARGYEAFF. Written as DNA, the CDR3 is TGTGCCAGCAGTTTAGCCAGGGGTTATGAAGCTTTCTTT.

The chain links TRBV28 to TRBJ1-5, with 7 bases lining up with TRBD1. Germline CDR1 is MDHEN and CDR2 is SYDVKM. CDR3 length equals 15 residues. V shed 6 bases, J shed 6 bases, and the junction held 11 bases outside the gene matches. The CDR3 sequence is CASRTPSTGSQPQHF. Here the CDR3 DNA reads TGTGCCAGCAGGACTCCCTCGACAGGGAGTCAGCCCCAGCATTTT.

The J gene is TRBJ1-5, the V gene TRBV9; 8 nucleotides line up with TRBD1. With 0 bases clipped from V and 5 bases from J, the junction kept 4 bases outside the gene matches. CDR1 is SGDLS, CDR2 YYNGEE, per germline. The CDR3 is 15 amino acids. CDR3 in DNA: TGTGCCAGCAGCGTAGGGACAGGGACTGATCAGCCCCAGCATTTT. Encoded protein: CASSVGTGTDQPQHF. The full variable domain, with the rest looked up from reference TRBV9 and TRBJ1-5, is DSGVTQTPKHLITATGQRVTLRCSPRSGDLSVYWYQQSLDQGLQFLIQYYNGEERAKGNILERFSAQQFPDLHSELNLSSLELGDSALYFCASSVGTGTDQPQHFGDGTRLSIL.

CDR3 bases: TGTGCCAGCAGTGAAGTGGGGGCCTCCTACGAGCAGTACGTC. This gives the protein CASSEVGASYEQYV. The V and J genes are TRBV6-1 and TRBJ2-7; D is perhaps TRBD1 (6 bases). CDR1 and CDR2 from the germline V gene are MNHNS and SASEGT. Trimming removed 1 base at V and 0 bases at J, with 7 bases between. There are 14 residues in the CDR3.

J is TRBJ2-7 and V is TRBV6-5; 13 bases fit TRBD2. Unmatched junction bases numbered 10, after V lost 5 bases and J lost 12 bases. The CDR3 is made up of 14 amino acids. Germline CDR1 reads MNHEY; CDR2 reads SVGAGI. CDR3 sequence reads: CASSPRTSGRSRYV. The CDR3 DNA follows: TGTGCCAGCAGTCCACGGACTAGCGGGAGATCCCGGTACGTC.

The chain recombines TRBV7-2 with TRBJ2-7, with 11 bases fitting TRBD2. CDR1 and CDR2 (germline): SGHTA, FQGNSA. With V trimmed by 2 bases and J by 4 bases, 4 bases remained unmatched. The CDR3 length is 15 residues. The CDR3 is CASSLTLAGAYEQYF. Here the CDR3 DNA reads TGTGCCAGCAGCTTAACACTAGCGGGAGCTTACGAGCAGTACTTC.

Regarding this clone: The sample contains more than one DNA sequence encoding this CDR3. The V call is TRBV7-2, the J call TRBJ1-6; 8 nucleotides agree with TRBD1. Germline V gene data show CDR1 as SGHTA and CDR2 as FQGNSA. The CDR3 is 15 residues long. J lost 9 bases, V lost 1 base, and 5 bases had no gene match. CDR3 region: CASSLVGQGSSPLHF. CDR3 nucleotides: TGTGCCAGCAGCTTAGTAGGACAGGGAAGTTCACCCCTCCACTTT.

This clone was picked up one time. The chain is built from TRBV27 and TRBJ2-3; 12 positions match TRBD2. CDR3 length equals 15 residues. Trimming at V came to 5 bases and at J to 3 bases, leaving 3 bases not matched to a gene. Germline CDR1 is MNHEY and CDR2 is SMNVEV (reference sequence). The CDR3 reads CASSRGLAGTDTQYF. The CDR3, as DNA: TGTGCCAGCAGTCGCGGACTAGCGGGGACAGATACGCAGTATTTT.

The genes are TRBV25-1 and TRBJ1-4; 7 nucleotides align to TRBD1. The CDR3 length is 15 residues. V gave up 1 base and J gave up 11 bases; unmatched junction bases: 10. Germline loops: CDR1 MGHDK, CDR2 SYGVNS. In DNA form, the CDR3 reads TGTGCCAGCAGTGAATCAAGGACAGGTTGGGGGAAACTGTTTTTT. It codes for CASSESRTGWGKLFF. The complete variable domain, with remaining parts taken from reference TRBV25-1 and TRBJ1-4, reads EADIYQTPRYLVIGTGKKITLECSQTMGHDKMYWYQQDPGMELHLIHYSYGVNSTEKGDLSSESTVSRIRTEHFPLTLESARPSHTSQYLCASSESRTGWGKLFFGSGTQLSVL.

CDR3 region: CASSQDRQETQYF. The CDR3 DNA sequence: TGTGCCAGCAGCCAAGACCGGCAAGAGACCCAGTACTTC. The chain uses TRBV14 and TRBJ2-5; D is ambiguous. V gave up 0 bases and J gave up 2 bases, with 4 bases separating them. Germline CDR1 reads SGHDN; CDR2 reads FVKESK. There are 13 residues in the CDR3.